The entry below gives a single T cell receptor beta chain sequence along with its context. What antigen it recognizes has not been identified. Base-call qualities are not available, and no considerably larger clone is one nucleotide away. These data belong to a study of blood T cell repertoires in COVID-19 (dated by TCRdb to the early 2020s). Regarding the study in general: Recovered participants in ImmuneRACE Cohort 3 were defined as having two consecutive negative NP/OP PCR tests, clearance from a healthcare professional, or resolution of symptoms. Subjects who had been exposed to COVID-19, were actively infected with it, or had recovered from it provided the deeply sampled blood TCRbeta repertoires that made up the dataset. Where available, HLA class I and class II types were obtained from metadata supplied by the sample provider rather than from assay-based typing. Nearly every sample came with metadata listing a de-identified subject ID, COVID-19 status, age in years and sex. Samples were obtained from the ongoing ImmuneRACE study (first 160 participants) and from some 1,300 subjects provided by 6 global collaborators. Collaborator samples came from the United States, Italy and Spain and covered acute and convalescent phases of COVID-19. The material from the prospective study consisted of cDNA or gDNA derived from T cells, B-cell-depleted T cells, or PBMCs. The repertoires were released in a freely available public database meant as a resource for research on the immune response to SARS-CoV-2. The research as a whole found: Clinical and demographic metadata were provided uncurated, with the amount varying by source and participant.

Participants in the prospective study were enrolled through a virtual design, were aged about 18 to 100 years, and lived in under 25 United States geographic areas. In the prospective study, participants were assigned to cohorts based on the clinical history participants reported in a screening survey and a study questionnaire. In the prospective study, mobile phlebotomists collected whole blood, serum and a nasopharyngeal or oropharyngeal swab from each participant. Over an approximately 2-month period, participants in the prospective study had the option of providing additional blood draws and questionnaires. Before DNA extraction, blood samples from the prospective study were shipped at room temperature or frozen. The trim is 8 bases for V and 0 bases for J, with a gap of 17 bases between the germline ends. Spanning cysteine to phenylalanine, the CDR3 consists of 16 amino acids. The CDR3 DNA has 48 bases and is translated from base 1. CDR1 and CDR2 are read off the germline V gene (reference sequence) as SEHNR and FQNEAQ.

TCRbeta CDR3 regions were amplified from genomic DNA using the immunoSEQ Assay, a bias-controlled multiplex PCR. Per the authors' processing: The number of nucleated cells in each sample was estimated from the amplification of reference gene primers within the assay. To quantify the absolute abundance of each unique TCRbeta CDR3 rearrangement, sequence reads were collapsed and filtered. Productive Simpson clonality was computed per sample as the square root of Simpson's diversity index over productive rearrangements. TCRdb provides this immuneACCESS table in a form limited to in-frame rearrangements. Some clones are lacking; in checked studies, under half of them reflect an unresolved V gene, and why the rest are absent is not known. That table gives V, J and clone size, and the DNA gave D and trimming. Within this sample are over 110,000 clones, with approximately 80% of them counted one time only. 3.9% of the sample is in the top ten clones.

The chain links TRBV7-9 with TRBJ1-5; the D gene remains uncertain. The source is a man between 50 and 59 years old in a cohort exposed to, infected with or recovered from COVID-19 (not recorded which). Specimen: PBMCs or T cells enriched from blood (not recorded which). The encoded CDR3 is CASSRGLGNSNQPQHF. In nucleotide form, the sequence is TGTGCCAGCTCGAGAGGGCTGGGGAATAGCAATCAGCCCCAGCATTTT.